Each of the 19 T cell receptor beta chains below was sequenced from the same sample in a study of shared clonotypes between healthy human individuals. Sequencing was performed with immunoSEQ multiplex PCR; in TCRdb, only in-frame clones are kept and a portion is missing. Found here are 2 million to 2.5 million clones, approximately 95% of them singletons; the top ten hold 0.39%. Specimen: naive CD4+ T cells from PBMCs. The subset was: CD45RA+ positively selected. The receptors come from a young man in good health. Some clones in this sample may be carry-over from other donors' samples.

This sequence joins TRBV29-1 and TRBJ2-5, with TRBD2 matching over 10 bases. CDR1 and CDR2 (germline): SQVTM, ANQGSEA. This CDR3 region has 15 residues. The V and J ends lost 0 bases and 5 bases, in that order; junction bases with no gene match: 6. The CDR3 bases are TGCAGCGTTGAAGAGGGACTAGCGCAGGGGGAGACCCAGTACTTC. Translation gives CSVEEGLAQGETQYF.

The rearrangement uses TRBV10-2 and TRBJ2-1; D is ambiguous. Germline V CDR1 and CDR2: WSHSY, SAAADI. V was clipped by 9 bases and J by 8 bases, with 14 bases between them. The CDR3 has 12 amino acids. CDR3 sequence (DNA): TGCGCCAGAGGGCCGGATTTGGATGAGCAGTTCTTC. It encodes CARGPDLDEQFF.

The J gene is TRBJ2-1, the V gene TRBV5-4; D gene unclear. V was shortened by 4 bases and J by 0 bases, with 11 bases between the two germline ends. Germline V gene sequence: CDR1 SGHNT, CDR2 YYREEE (reference sequence). The CDR3 runs 15 residues. The CDR3 region has the DNA TGTGCCAGCAGCCCGCCCTATCGCTCCTACAATGAGCAGTTCTTC. Protein product: CASSPPYRSYNEQFF.

The chain uses TRBV5-1 and TRBJ2-1; no firm D call. The V and J ends lost 2 bases and 6 bases respectively, with 12 bases between them. This CDR3 is built from 14 residues. Germline V gene sequence: CDR1 SGHRS, CDR2 YFSETQ. The CDR3 coding sequence is TGCGCCAGCAGCTTTGGTCAGGCCCGCAATGAGCAGTTCTTC. Translated: CASSFGQARNEQFF.

The rearrangement uses TRBV28 and TRBJ1-2; D is unclear. The V end was cut by 5 bases, the J end by 3 bases, with 19 bases between. CDR3 size: 16 residues. The germline V gene encodes CDR1 MDHEN and CDR2 SYDVKM. Here the CDR3 reads CASSPRFGVSYYGYTF. Here the CDR3 DNA reads TGTGCCAGCAGTCCCCGGTTCGGGGTGTCGTACTATGGCTACACCTTC.

Only a few counts were recorded for this clone. The DNA for the CDR3 is TGTGCCAGCAGCTCTTCCGGGACAGGGTCCTATGGCTACACCTTC. It translates to CASSSSGTGSYGYTF. The chain employs TRBV4-2 and TRBJ1-2; the match to TRBD1 covers 9 bases. V shed 5 bases, J shed 4 bases, and the junction held 8 bases outside the gene matches. This CDR3 is 15 amino acids long. From germline, CDR1 is LGHNA and CDR2 YNFKEQ.

The chain couples TRBV6-1 to TRBJ1-2; TRBD1 agrees at 7 bases. V was clipped by 7 bases and J by 4 bases; unmatched bases: 6. Germline V gene lookup returns CDR1 MNHNS and CDR2 SASEGT. This CDR3 region has 13 residues. CDR3 loop: CASTGQFIYGYTF. For the CDR3, the DNA is TGTGCCAGCACGGGACAGTTCATCTATGGCTACACCTTC.

V gene TRBV30 combines with J gene TRBJ2-7; D is perhaps TRBD1 (5 bases). V was clipped by 0 bases and J by 2 bases, with 8 bases between them. Germline CDR1 and CDR2: GTSNPN and SVGIG (reference sequence). CDR3 size: 13 residues. CDR3 in DNA: TGTGCCTGGAGTGTGGGGCATACCTACGAGCAGTACTTC. It translates to CAWSVGHTYEQYF.

CDR3 in amino acids: CASSSRTGEFGNTIYF. CDR3 nucleotides: TGTGCCAGCAGCTCTAGAACAGGGGAGTTTGGAAACACCATATATTTT. The chain has TRBV5-6 and TRBJ1-3; 7 bases fit TRBD1. Trimming cost V 3 bases and J 3 bases; bases outside gene matches: 9. Germline CDR1 reads SGHDT; CDR2 reads YYEEEE. This CDR3 has 16 amino acids.

With regard to this clone: A read error may account for a junction end that differs from germline. The chain is built from TRBV6-1 and TRBJ2-5, with D possibly TRBD2 on 5 matching bases. CDR3 length equals 16 residues. CDR1 is MNHNS and CDR2 is SASEGT in the germline V gene. CDR3 loop: CASSEARTRPQKTQYF. The CDR3 coding sequence is TGTGCCAGCAGTGAAGCTCGGACTCGACCCCAAAAGACCCAGTACTTC.

This chain connects TRBV29-1 to TRBJ2-5; tentatively, D is TRBD1 (6 bases). The CDR3 consists of 14 residues. The germline V and J ends were trimmed by 2 bases and 6 bases, with 16 bases remaining between them. From germline, CDR1 is SQVTM and CDR2 ANQGSEA. CDR3 DNA sequence: TGCAGCGTTGAACCAGGGGCTGGTGGGAAGACCCAGTACTTC. It encodes CSVEPGAGGKTQYF.

DNA for the CDR3: TGTGCCAGCAGCGTATGGACAGGGTTATACAATGAGCAGTTCTTC. Translating it yields CASSVWTGLYNEQFF. This chain joins TRBV9 and TRBJ2-1; TRBD1 matches at 8 bases. Germline CDR1 SGDLS, CDR2 YYNGEE. Germline trimming cut 1 base from V and 4 bases from J; bases unmatched to any gene: 4. CDR3 length equals 15 residues.

The V and J genes are TRBV5-1 and TRBJ2-1, with D hard to call. V was cut by 0 bases and J by 1 base, with 17 bases left in between. This CDR3 is 18 amino acids long. Germline assignment: CDR1 SGHRS and CDR2 YFSETQ. The DNA of the CDR3 is TGCGCCAGCAGCTTGGTCAACGGCCCAATCAATTCCTACAATGAGCAGTTCTTC. This sequence encodes CASSLVNGPINSYNEQFF.

This chain uses TRBV5-1 with TRBJ2-1; D perhaps matches TRBD1 (6 bases). This CDR3 region has 13 residues. V was clipped by 3 bases and J by 6 bases, with 10 bases between them. Germline CDR1 and CDR2: SGHRS and YFSETQ. The CDR3 here is CASSSTGRNEQFF. In nucleotides, the CDR3 is TGCGCCAGCAGCTCTACAGGGCGCAATGAGCAGTTCTTC.

The genes are TRBV6-5 and TRBJ2-3; TRBD1 matches at 9 bases. In germline, CDR1 is MNHEY, CDR2 SVGAGI. There are 14 residues in the CDR3. V was clipped by 5 bases and J by 3 bases; unmatched bases: 3. The CDR3 DNA reads TGTGCCAGCAGTGACAGGGGGACTACAGATACGCAGTATTTT. This translates into CASSDRGTTDTQYF.

V usage is TRBV7-7 and J usage is TRBJ2-2, with a weak D call TRBD1 (5 bases). The CDR3 loop spans 16 amino acids. Germline V gene data show CDR1 as SSHAT and CDR2 as FNYEAQ (reference sequence). V shed 5 bases and J shed 2 bases, with 15 bases lying between them. CDR3 sequence (DNA): TGTGCCAGCAGCCCCCGATTAGACAGTAACACCGGGGAGCTGTTTTTT. Translation: CASSPRLDSNTGELFF.

The chain is built from TRBV7-9 and TRBJ2-3; the match to TRBD2 covers 10 bases. J gave up 4 bases and V 6 bases, and 1 base lay outside the gene matches. Germline V gene data show CDR1 as SEHNR and CDR2 as FQNEAQ (reference sequence). This CDR3 region has 13 residues. This CDR3 reads CASRGTSADTQYF. CDR3 DNA sequence: TGTGCCAGCAGGGGGACTAGCGCAGATACGCAGTATTTT.

The chain is built from TRBV6-1 and TRBJ2-3, with 7 bases fitting TRBD2. The CDR3 extends over 15 amino acids. The V and J ends lost 0 bases and 6 bases, in that order; junction bases with no gene match: 6. The germline V gene encodes CDR1 MNHNS and CDR2 SASEGT. The DNA of the CDR3 is TGTGCCAGCAGTGAAGCGGGAGGGCCTTGGGATACGCAGTATTTT. It translates to CASSEAGGPWDTQYF.

V gene TRBV28 combines with J gene TRBJ2-3; 10 nucleotides line up with TRBD2. From germline, CDR1 is MDHEN and CDR2 SYDVKM. Trimming cost V 4 bases and J 1 base; bases outside gene matches: 5. The CDR3 loop spans 16 amino acids. This CDR3 reads CASSSSSGRGTDTQYF. The CDR3 region has the DNA TGTGCCAGCAGTTCATCTAGCGGGAGAGGCACAGATACGCAGTATTTT.